Sequencing of this T cell receptor beta chain was carried out in a study of neoadjuvant anti-PD-1 for oral cavity cancer (dated by TCRdb to the early 2020s). Looking at the study overall: Three to four biweekly doses of nivolumab at 3 mg/kg were mostly administered to patients before curative-intent surgical resection. Patients who did not progress were given a fourth nivolumab dose at about day 43 and had definitive surgical resection on days 50-56. Under RECIST 1.1, a patient counted as a responder if showing complete response, partial response or stable disease, and as a non-responder if showing progression. The parent correlative cohort had about a dozen patients and a response rate of approximately 33%. Broader findings and caveats from the paper: After neoadjuvant nivolumab, non-responders showed significantly higher T cell clonality (Gini index) in PBMCs than responders did. Higher pretreatment blood Treg/Th17 ratios correlated with higher pretreatment blood TCRbeta clonality and lower post-treatment tumor TCRbeta clonality. TCR analyses included only a few patients per response group, and the authors called for larger cohorts for validation.

The germline V gene provides CDR1 MDHEN and CDR2 SYDVKM. Between the V and J ends, shortened by 3 bases and 1 base respectively, the junction contains 7 bases. The CDR3 goes from the cysteine to the phenylalanine over 14 residues. The kept DNA is CDR3 alone, 42 bases in frame from the first base. What the time point label conveys for this sample: before neoadjuvant nivolumab. None of the patients had received prior systemic or radiation treatment, and all were newly diagnosed with stage II-IVA oral cavity squamous cell carcinoma. The cohort was composed of patients with HPV-negative, locally advanced oral cavity squamous cell carcinoma. Peripheral blood mononuclear cells were analyzed directly, without maintenance or expansion in culture. Samples came from a longitudinal correlative study of a single-arm phase II trial of neoadjuvant nivolumab in oral cavity squamous cell carcinoma. Subject-matched pre- and post-treatment PBMCs and tumors from three responders and three non-responders underwent genomic DNA-based TCRbeta sequencing. Peripheral blood mononuclear cells were drawn once before nivolumab treatment and a second time after treatment, when surgery took place. The Maxwell RSC DNA from Cells kit was used to extract genomic DNA from PBMCs.

For deep sequencing, each PBMC sample was run in six replicates, with libraries mostly built from 400 to 550 ng of input genomic DNA. The immunoSEQ hsTCRbeta kit was used to prepare TCRbeta libraries, following the manufacturer's instructions. An Illumina NovaSeq 6000 S4 flow cell was used to sequence the final libraries, which had first been combined to 3 nM. The paper's data handling went like this. The immunoSEQ Analyzer was used for raw data preprocessing and quality control. The analysis was restricted to productive rearrangements, with each unique CDR3 amino acid sequence defining a clonotype. Repertoire clonality was estimated as the Gini-Simpson index, which was computed with the R package tcR. Student's t test was used to compare Gini indices, and Pearson correlation was used to assess associations with tumor size change. TCRdb took this table from immuneACCESS and kept in-frame rearrangements with V and J called. Such tables lack part of the clones; where checked against another copy, unresolved V genes explain under half of the gap, and the rest is unexplained. V, J and clone size are taken as reported in that table, and D and trimming were inferred from the DNA itself. The sample table records roughly 15,000 clones; less than 75% of these occur just once. 2% to 2.5% of the sample goes to the ten largest clones.

To note about this clone: The clone's antigen remains unknown. No base-level quality is on record; no much larger clone is a single base apart.

The sequence links TRBV28 to TRBJ1-5; TRBD1 might be the D gene, on 5 matching bases. Here the sequenced sample was PBMCs, taken before nivolumab (anti-PD-1) treatment. The receptor was isolated from a person aged 40 to 85 with oral cavity squamous cell carcinoma. The DNA sequence is TGTGCCAGCAGTTTGAGGGGAAGCAATCAGCCCCAGCATTTT. It is translated as CASSLRGSNQPQHF.